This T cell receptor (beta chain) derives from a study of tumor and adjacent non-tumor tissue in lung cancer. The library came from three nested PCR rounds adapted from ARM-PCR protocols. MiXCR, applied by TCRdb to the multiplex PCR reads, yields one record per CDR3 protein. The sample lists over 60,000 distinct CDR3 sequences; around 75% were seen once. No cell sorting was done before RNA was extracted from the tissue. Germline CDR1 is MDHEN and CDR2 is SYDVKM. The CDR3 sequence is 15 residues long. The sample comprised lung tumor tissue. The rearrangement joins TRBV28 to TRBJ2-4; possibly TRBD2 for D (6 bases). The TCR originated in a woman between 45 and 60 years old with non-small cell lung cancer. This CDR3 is CVGRTGAVGKNIQYF. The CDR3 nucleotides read TGTGTCGGCAGGACGGGAGCTGTGGGCAAAAACATTCAGTACTTC.